Listed below are T cell receptor beta chains from one sample, sequenced in a study of early T cells in non-severe SARS-CoV-2 infection. TCRdb re-derived calls from the 5' RACE reads in MiXCR, one entry per CDR3 protein. The repertoire holds approximately 44,000 distinct CDR3 sequences, with about 12% as singletons. Sequenced sample: whole blood. All receptors derive from an adult who was a healthcare worker with PCR-confirmed SARS-CoV-2 infection or an uninfected control (not recorded which). CDR3s include the opening cysteine and the closing phenylalanine or tryptophan. The size of a clone is reported for some rows only, either as once, few or many, or as a class for expanded clones.

v_call	clone_size	j_call	cdr3_aa
TRBV11-1	few	TRBJ2-1	CASSFFLASGGTYNEQFF
TRBV7-3	many	TRBJ2-3	CASSSSGTTDTQYF
TRBV28	few	TRBJ2-7	CASSYSGGPPSYEQYF
TRBV4-3	few	TRBJ2-1	CASSQDQLTEQFF
TRBV13	many	TRBJ2-2	CASSLSSGNTGELFF
TRBV19	few	TRBJ1-3	CASSRKSSGNTIYF
TRBV10-3	-	TRBJ2-3	CAIRDYPSHNTQYF
TRBV12-3/TRBV12-4	few	TRBJ2-5	CASSPEGLGTQYF
TRBV28	-	TRBJ2-4	CASSLAGGLGKNIQYF
TRBV4-2	few	TRBJ2-1	CASSRLVHNEQFF
TRBV5-1	-	TRBJ2-2	CASSPGFTLNTGELFF
TRBV14	many	TRBJ2-1	CASSQVTLRGEQFF
TRBV7-2	many	TRBJ2-1	CASSRETPGLAGHRSYNEQFF
TRBV7-3	few	TRBJ2-1	CASSHSGTKDRNEQFF
TRBV7-3	-	TRBJ2-1	CASSLNGGRGVNEQFF
TRBV7-2	many	TRBJ1-1	CASSSAGGVTEAFF
TRBV7-8	many	TRBJ1-6	CASSLARDSPNSPLHF
TRBV4-1	many	TRBJ2-5	CASSQGTDRETQYF
TRBV7-2	many	TRBJ1-5	CASSLQGARNQPQHF
TRBV6-5	few	TRBJ2-7	CASSTGYEQYF
TRBV6-5	many	TRBJ1-2	CASQGQNYGYTF
TRBV20-1	-	TRBJ2-7	CSAPDYETSYEQYF
TRBV7-2	many	TRBJ1-5	CASSPQAGDQPQHF
TRBV7-9	-	TRBJ2-7	CASSLAGTSIEQYF
TRBV5-1	many	TRBJ2-7	CASSSSPGGLEQYF
TRBV6-2/TRBV6-3	few	TRBJ2-7	CASSYPIGLDYEQYF
TRBV5-1	many	TRBJ2-7	CASSHGSGTASYEQYF
TRBV7-9	few	TRBJ2-7	CASSFGPGAMADF
TRBV7-2	many	TRBJ2-3	CASTTSGSGTDTQYF
TRBV7-8	few	TRBJ1-2	CASSPAPYGSGGYTF
TRBV6-5	-	TRBJ2-2	CAASRGNTGELFF
TRBV20-1	-	TRBJ2-1	CSARSGRDRNEQFF
TRBV5-1	many	TRBJ1-1	CASSQGVNTEAFF